This T cell receptor (beta chain) comes out of a study of blood T cell repertoires in COVID-19. Study information: T cells, B-cell-depleted T cells, or PBMCs supplied cDNA or gDNA.

This CDR3 contains 19 residues. Authors' processing steps: Reference gene primer amplification yielded estimated nucleated cell counts. The data were produced by immunoSEQ multiplex PCR, yet TCRdb's version contains in-frame clones alone and is incomplete. The V and J calls and the clone size are those of that table, but D and trimming were determined from the DNA. Here the sample spans about 40,000 clones, around 90% being singletons. The source of this sequence is a woman aged 70-85 years with acute or convalescent COVID-19. This rearrangement joins TRBV21-1 to TRBJ2-7; TRBD2 is the table's D call, not checked against the DNA. TRBV21-1 is marked as a pseudogene. The source material was peripheral blood. The CDR3 bases are TGTGCCAGCACCCACAGGTGCGGCATGGTGGGGGGGGTCTCCTACGAGCAGTACGTC. Translation: CASTHRCGMVGGVSYEQYV.